A selection of T cell receptor beta chains follows, all from one sample in a study of blood T cell repertoires in COVID-19. Sequencing used immunoSEQ multiplex PCR; TCRdb keeps in-frame clones, though not all of them. Of roughly 230,000 clones in the sample, 80% to 85% were seen once. The source material was peripheral blood. The receptors shown here come from a man in his forties or fifties with acute or convalescent COVID-19. CDR3s include the opening cysteine and the closing phenylalanine or tryptophan. A D gene is named only where the DNA matches it firmly. Size is stated for part of the rows, as once, few or many counts, or as a class when the clone is expanded.

TRBV4-2	-	TRBJ2-2	-	17	TGTGCCAGCAGCCAAGATCCTGGGGGCGCGAACACCGGGGAGCTGTTTTTT	CASSQDPGGANTGELFF
TRBV29-1	-	TRBJ1-1	-	11	TGCAGCGCCGAAGGTGGGCTCCAAGCTTTCTTT	CSAEGGLQAFF
TRBV15	-	TRBJ2-7	TRBD2	14	TGTGCCACCAGCAGTTATACAAGCGGGAGTGAGCAGTACTTC	CATSSYTSGSEQYF
TRBV5-1	few	TRBJ2-5	-	15	TGCGCCAGCAGCTTGGGACAGGTGAAGGAAGAGACCCAGTACTTC	CASSLGQVKEETQYF
TRBV12-3/TRBV12-4	once	TRBJ2-3	-	12	TGTGCCAGCAGGAGTAGTTGGGATACGCAGTATTTT	CASRSSWDTQYF
TRBV3-1/TRBV3-2	few	TRBJ1-2	TRBD1	14	TGTGCCAGCAGCCGACAGGGACAGGACTATGGCTACACCTTC	CASSRQGQDYGYTF
TRBV6-6	medium-sized	TRBJ1-1	-	14	TGTGCCAGCAGTTATTACAGGGCGGACACTGAAGCTTTCTTT	CASSYYRADTEAFF
TRBV18	-	TRBJ2-5	TRBD2	16	TGTGCCAGCTCACCGCTTCTTACTAGCGGGAGTGAGACCCAGTACTTC	CASSPLLTSGSETQYF
TRBV11-1	-	TRBJ1-2	-	14	TGTGCCAGCAGCTTAACAGGGCTTGGATCGGGCTACACCTTC	CASSLTGLGSGYTF
TRBV18	once	TRBJ2-1	-	13	TGTGCCAGCTCACCACCAGGAGAGAATGAGCAGTTCTTC	CASSPPGENEQFF
TRBV19	-	TRBJ2-3	-	15	TGTGCCAGTAGTATAGGGCGGACAAGCACAGATACGCAGTATTTT	CASSIGRTSTDTQYF
TRBV7-9	many	TRBJ1-1	TRBD1	11	TGTGCCAGCAGGGGGACAGGGGAAGCTTTCTTT	CASRGTGEAFF
TRBV5-1	-	TRBJ2-3	-	14	TGCGCCAGCAGCTTGGACCCATTTCTACCGGCGCAGTATTTT	CASSLDPFLPAQYF
TRBV12-5	-	TRBJ2-5	-	12	TGTGCTAGTGGTCCCCGGGTCGAGACCCAGTACTTC	CASGPRVETQYF
TRBV6-4	-	TRBJ1-6	TRBD1	16	TGTGCCAGCAGGACCGACAGGGGGCGATATAATTCACCCCTCCACTTT	CASRTDRGRYNSPLHF
TRBV5-1	-	TRBJ2-3	TRBD2	16	TGCGCCAGCAGCTACACTAGCGGGTCTAGCACAGATACGCAGTATTTT	CASSYTSGSSTDTQYF
TRBV7-2	once	TRBJ1-1	-	12	TGTGCCAGCAGCCTCCTGTCTCGGGGAGCTTTCTTT	CASSLLSRGAFF
TRBV6-5	-	TRBJ1-1	-	15	TGTGCCAGCAGGGACTACCGGGACCGAAGGACTGAAGCTTTCTTT	CASRDYRDRRTEAFF
TRBV28	-	TRBJ1-2	-	14	TGTGCCAGCAGTTTAGGGGCGGGGGCGAATGGCTACACCTTC	CASSLGAGANGYTF
TRBV30	-	TRBJ1-1	-	13	TGTGCCTGGAGTGACCAGGGCAGACCTGAAGCTTTCTTT	CAWSDQGRPEAFF
TRBV11-2	-	TRBJ2-7	TRBD1	14	TGTGCCAGCAGCTCCCGGGACAGAACATACGAGCAGTACTTC	CASSSRDRTYEQYF
TRBV7-6	-	TRBJ2-1	TRBD2	16	TGTGCCAGCAGCCCACGTGATAGCGGGAGTCCCGATGAGCAGTTCTTC	CASSPRDSGSPDEQFF
TRBV27	-	TRBJ2-1	-	17	TGTGCCAGCAGTTTATTATCTTGGCCTAGGTCTGACAATGAGCAGTTCTTC	CASSLLSWPRSDNEQFF
TRBV6-5	-	TRBJ1-1	TRBD1	14	TGTGCCAGCAGTCGAGACAGGGGAGGCACTGAAGCTTTCTTT	CASSRDRGGTEAFF
TRBV14	-	TRBJ1-1	TRBD1	14	TGTGCCAGCAGTTACGCCGGGACAGGGGCTGAAGCTTTCTTT	CASSYAGTGAEAFF
TRBV29-1	-	TRBJ2-6	-	13	TGCAGCGCAACTCTTTCAGGGGCCAACGTCCTGACTTTC	CSATLSGANVLTF
TRBV15	-	TRBJ2-5	TRBD2	15	TGTGCCACCAGCAGAGAAGGACTAGCGGAAGAGACCCAGTACTTC	CATSREGLAEETQYF
TRBV4-2	-	TRBJ1-3	-	14	TGTGCCAGCAGCCAAGGCTACTCTGGAAACACCATATATTTT	CASSQGYSGNTIYF
TRBV11-2	-	TRBJ2-5	TRBD2	17	TGTGCCAGCAGCTTAAGTGTACTAGCGGGGTACCAAGAGACCCAGTACTTC	CASSLSVLAGYQETQYF
TRBV5-4	-	TRBJ1-4	-	13	TGTGCCAGCAGTAATCGTAATGATGAAAAACTGTTTTTT	CASSNRNDEKLFF
TRBV29-1	-	TRBJ1-1	-	13	TGCAGCGTTTCAGTTGCGGTAAACACTGAAGCTTTCTTT	CSVSVAVNTEAFF
TRBV5-1	-	TRBJ2-3	TRBD2	14	TGCGCCAGCAGCTTGGGGGGGACTAGAGATACGCAGTATTTT	CASSLGGTRDTQYF
TRBV5-4	-	TRBJ2-1	-	12	TGTGCCAGCAGCTTGGACGGTCGCGAGCAGTTCTTC	CASSLDGREQFF
TRBV27	-	TRBJ2-7	TRBD1	16	TGTGCCAGCAGTACCCAAGGGGGACAGCTTGGCGGCGAGCAGTACTTC	CASSTQGGQLGGEQYF
TRBV11-2	-	TRBJ2-1	-	12	TGTGCCAGCAGCCCAGGGTTTCGGGAGCAGTTCTTC	CASSPGFREQFF
TRBV2	few	TRBJ1-1	-	13	TGTGCCAGCCTGGTCGGACTGTCCACTGAAGCTTTCTTT	CASLVGLSTEAFF